A single sample is the source of the 13 T cell receptor beta chains below, sequenced in a study of shared clonotypes between healthy human individuals. Produced via immunoSEQ multiplex PCR; TCRdb's table is partial and in-frame only. The table shows about 1.1 million clones, with approximately 78% occurring only once. The source material was memory CD4+ T cells from PBMCs. Subset given: CD45RA-negative fraction. These receptors were collected from a young man in good health. Some clones in this sample may be carry-over from other donors' samples.

The chain is built from TRBV4-3 and TRBJ2-1; a possible D gene is TRBD1 (5 bases). This CDR3 comprises 13 residues. Germline V gene lookup returns CDR1 LGHNA and CDR2 YSLEER. V dropped 0 bases and J dropped 12 bases, with 12 bases sitting between them. Here the CDR3 DNA reads TGCGCCAGCAGCCAAGAAGGGGCTAGGGTGCAGTTCTTC. This translates into CASSQEGARVQFF.

The chain couples TRBV11-3 to TRBJ2-7, with 9 bases matching TRBD1. V dropped 5 bases and J dropped 5; count of bases not matched to a gene: 7. This CDR3 comprises 14 residues. Germline V gene sequence: CDR1 SGHNT, CDR2 YENEEA. The chain's CDR3 is CASSLGQGAHEQYF. The CDR3 DNA sequence: TGTGCCAGCAGCCTGGGACAGGGAGCCCACGAGCAGTACTTC.

The rearrangement links TRBV28 to TRBJ2-1, with TRBD2 matching 10 bases. CDR1 and CDR2 (germline): MDHEN, SYDVKM. The ends lost 6 bases at V and 8 bases at J; junction bases unmatched: 10. This CDR3 is 15 amino acids long. CDR3 DNA sequence: TGTGCCAGCAGGGGGGGGCTAGCGGGAGTTTATGAGCAGTTCTTC. Encoded protein: CASRGGLAGVYEQFF.

Concerning this clone itself: A much larger clone sits a single nucleotide away, making a read error possible. Other DNA sequences from this sample encode an identical CDR3 as well. The CDR3 DNA reads as TGCAGCGTACGGGGGACAGGGGGCGGCCCAGATACGCAGTACTTT. It yields the protein CSVRGTGGGPDTQYF. The chain links TRBV29-1 to TRBJ2-3; 12 bases match TRBD1. The CDR3 covers 15 residues. Germline CDR1 is SQVTM and CDR2 is ANQGSEA.

CDR3 region: CASSRGLAGGPHEQFF. CDR3 in DNA: TGTGCCAGCAGCCGCGGACTGGCGGGAGGGCCCCATGAGCAGTTCTTC. This chain connects TRBV5-4 to TRBJ2-1; TRBD2 matches 9 bases. Germline lookup yields CDR1 SGHNT and CDR2 YYREEE (reference sequence). Trimming at V came to 4 bases and at J to 8 bases, leaving 13 bases not matched to a gene. There are 16 residues in the CDR3.

The chain carries TRBV4-1 and TRBJ2-3; D not certain. Germline V gives CDR1 MGHRA, CDR2 YSYEKL. V was shortened by 4 bases and J by 4 bases, with 6 bases between the two germline ends. This CDR3 is 12 amino acids long. In DNA, the CDR3 is TGCGCCAGCAGCCTACGGGCAGATACGCAGTATTTT. The encoded protein is CASSLRADTQYF.

On this clone: Other DNA sequences within the sample encode an identical CDR3. The rearrangement joins TRBV30 to TRBJ1-2, with D uncertain. Germline V lookup: CDR1 GTSNPN, CDR2 SVGIG (reference sequence). Trimming left V 0 bases short and J 5 bases short, with 7 bases between. This CDR3 is built from 12 residues. The DNA for the CDR3 is TGTGCCTGGAGTGTCTCTGGATATGGCTACACCTTC. Protein product: CAWSVSGYGYTF.

The table lists this clone with a count of one. The chain employs TRBV28 and TRBJ2-5, with 13 bases matching TRBD2. The CDR3 loop spans 13 amino acids. The junction had 0 bases not matched to a gene; V was cut back by 8 bases and J by 3 bases. Germline CDR1 and CDR2: MDHEN and SYDVKM. CDR3 protein: CASGTSGEETQYF. Here the CDR3 DNA reads TGTGCCAGCGGGACTAGCGGGGAAGAGACCCAGTACTTC.

About this clone itself: The junction does not match germline at one end; this may be a read error. The chain has TRBV6-5 and TRBJ2-3; 9 positions match TRBD1. Germline V lookup: CDR1 MNHEY, CDR2 SVGAGI. The CDR3 spans 13 residues. CDR3 DNA sequence: TGTGCCAGCCAAAGTCCCGGGACAGGGCGGAGGAATTTT. Its protein product is CASQSPGTGRRNF.

This chain connects TRBV28 to TRBJ2-7, with D tentatively TRBD1 or TRBD2 (7 bases each). CDR3 size: 15 residues. CDR1 MDHEN and CDR2 SYDVKM come from the germline V gene. The ends were cut back, 6 bases at V and 4 bases at J, with 19 bases in the middle. CDR3 nucleotides: TGTGCCAGCAGCCGGTCAGGGGGGGGACCTTACGAGCAGTACTTC. It yields the protein CASSRSGGGPYEQYF.

Remarks on this clone: Other DNA sequences in the same sample also yield this CDR3. The chain uses TRBV5-4 and TRBJ1-5; possible D gene TRBD1, 6 bases. This CDR3 is 15 amino acids long. CDR1 is SGHNT, CDR2 YYREEE, per germline (reference sequence). Trimming left V 0 bases short and J 4 bases short, with 11 bases between. The DNA of the CDR3 is TGTGCCAGCAGCTTGGCCGGTACAGGGAATCAGCCCCAGCATTTT. This sequence encodes CASSLAGTGNQPQHF.

CDR3 nucleotide sequence: TGTGCCAGCAGTTCCGAAAACAGCTACGAGCAGTACTTC. Its translation: CASSSENSYEQYF. This chain connects TRBV28 to TRBJ2-7; unclear D gene. V was cut by 4 bases and J by 3 bases, with 10 bases left in between. The V gene's germline CDR1 is MDHEN and CDR2 SYDVKM. The CDR3 is made up of 13 amino acids.

This clone is a singleton in its sample. The chain employs TRBV10-2 and TRBJ1-5; unclear D gene. The V end was cut by 8 bases, the J end by 7 bases, with 15 bases between. The germline V gene encodes CDR1 WSHSY and CDR2 SAAADI. CDR3 length: 13 amino acids. CDR3 bases: TGCGCCAGCCGACGCGGGGAGGGACAGCCCCAGCATTTT. It specifies CASRRGEGQPQHF.